This T cell receptor beta chain appears in the sequencing data of a study of response to subunit inactivated influenza vaccine. The ends were cut back, 0 bases at V and 7 bases at J, with 7 bases in the middle. The CDR3 contains 14 residues. This clonotype has only a few counts. TCRdb fed the RT-PCR reads into MiXCR, producing one record per CDR3 protein. Of fewer than 350,000 distinct CDR3 sequences listed, roughly a fifth are singletons. The TCR originated in a man aged 45 to 70 who received an inactivated influenza vaccine. This chain connects TRBV12-3 or TRBV12-4 to TRBJ1-6, with a possible D match to TRBD1 (6 bases). Sequencing used PBMCs from blood, obtained 21 months after vaccination. The CDR3 DNA reads as TGTGCCAGCAGTTTAGCCCAGGGGAATTCACCCCTCCACTTT. It yields the protein CASSLAQGNSPLHF.